Listed below are T cell receptor beta chains from one sample, sequenced in a study of Ad26.COV2.S vaccination and SARS-CoV-2 variants. Only in-frame clones appear in the TCRdb table, and some are missing; sequencing was by immunoSEQ multiplex PCR. The table shows fewer than 500,000 clones, with around 90% occurring only once. The specimen comprised peripheral blood, sampled in a trial of Ad26.COV2.S vaccine versus placebo. The receptors were sampled from a person aged 18 to 65 who received the Ad26.COV2.S COVID-19 vaccine or a placebo. The CDR3 runs from the conserved cysteine through the conserved F or W. A D gene is named only where the DNA matches it firmly. Clone size appears in some rows only: once, few, many, or a class for an expanded clone.

j_gene | abundance | v_gene | d_gene | CDR3nt | CDR3aa
TRBJ2-7 | NA | TRBV19 | NA | TGTGCCAGTAGTATGATTTCGGGGTCCTACGAGCAGTACTTC | CASSMISGSYEQYF
TRBJ2-2 | NA | TRBV10-2 | NA | TGCGCCAGCAGTGATTTCCCCGGGGAGCTGTTTTTT | CASSDFPGELFF
TRBJ2-2 | NA | TRBV11-2 | TRBD2 | TGTGCCAGCAGACTCAGGACTAGCGGAAGAGAGGAGCTGTTTTTT | CASRLRTSGREELFF
TRBJ2-3 | NA | TRBV11-1 | NA | TGTGCCAGCAGCCTCGGTAGTACGCAGTATTTT | CASSLGSTQYF
TRBJ2-7 | NA | TRBV27 | TRBD2 | TGTGCCAGCAGTTGGTCCGGGAGGCCGTACGAGCAGTACTTC | CASSWSGRPYEQYF
TRBJ2-2 | NA | TRBV13 | NA | TGTGCCAGCAGCTTATGGCGGGGAGGTCCCGGGGAGCTGTTTTTT | CASSLWRGGPGELFF
TRBJ1-5 | NA | TRBV15 | TRBD1 | TGTGCCACCAGCAGATACCCGGGACAGACAAATAAGCCCCAGCATTTT | CATSRYPGQTNKPQHF
TRBJ1-3 | NA | TRBV29-1 | TRBD1 | TGCAGCGCGGGACAGGGGACCTCTGGAAACACCATATATTTT | CSAGQGTSGNTIYF
TRBJ1-3 | NA | TRBV19 | NA | TGTGCCAGTAGCCCGGCTATTCTCCACACCATATATTTT | CASSPAILHTIYF
TRBJ1-6 | NA | TRBV5-1 | NA | TGCGCCAGCAGCTTGGAGGTCGGGGGTTATAATTCACCCCTCCACTTT | CASSLEVGGYNSPLHF
TRBJ1-1 | NA | TRBV19 | NA | TGTGCCAGTAGTATGAACCGGAACACTGAAGCTTTCTTT | CASSMNRNTEAFF
TRBJ1-2 | NA | TRBV6-2/TRBV6-3 | NA | TGTGCCAGCAGTTACGGGAGCGGGCATCGTGGAGGCTACACCTTC | CASSYGSGHRGGYTF
TRBJ1-3 | few | TRBV7-9 | NA | TGTGCCAGCAGCTTAGCCGGACAGCTCTCTGGAAACACCATATATTTT | CASSLAGQLSGNTIYF
TRBJ2-7 | once | TRBV4-2 | NA | TGTGCCAGCAGCCAAGAAGTGGGCCTCTCCTACGAGCAGTACTTC | CASSQEVGLSYEQYF
TRBJ1-5 | NA | TRBV21-1 | NA | TGTGCCAGCAGGATAAGGGAGAATCAGCCCCAGCATTTT | CASRIRENQPQHF
TRBJ2-1 | NA | TRBV5-6 | NA | TGTGCCAGCAGTTTCCAGGGTTTAGGTGACTACAATGAGCAGTTCTTC | CASSFQGLGDYNEQFF
TRBJ2-5 | NA | TRBV7-9 | NA | TGTGCCAGCAGCTCGCTGGGTTTTGCCAGTGGAGCCCAAGAGACCCAGTACTTC | CASSSLGFASGAQETQYF
TRBJ2-1 | NA | TRBV19 | NA | TGTGCCAGTAGTAATCTGGTTGCCCTCAATGAGCAGTTCTTC | CASSNLVALNEQFF
TRBJ2-1 | NA | TRBV9 | TRBD2 | TGTGCCAGCAGCGACCCTGGGACTAGCGGGAAAAATGAGCAGTTCTTC | CASSDPGTSGKNEQFF
TRBJ2-1 | NA | TRBV5-1 | TRBD2 | TGCGCCAGCAGCCTGGGGACTAGCGGGAGCAATGAGCAGTTCTTC | CASSLGTSGSNEQFF
TRBJ2-7 | NA | TRBV7-6 | NA | TGTGCCAGCAGCTTAGCGGACCAGTATTACTTC | CASSLADQYYF
TRBJ2-7 | NA | TRBV27 | NA | TGTGCCAGCAGCCCCAGAGGGGTGGGACACTACGAGCAGTACTTC | CASSPRGVGHYEQYF
TRBJ1-3 | NA | TRBV10-3 | TRBD1 | TGTGCCATCAGTGGACAGGGAGGAAACACCATATATTTT | CAISGQGGNTIYF
TRBJ1-1 | NA | TRBV18 | NA | TGTGCCAGCTCACCATTAGGTAAGGACGGCACTGAAGCTTTCTTT | CASSPLGKDGTEAFF
TRBJ2-7 | NA | TRBV12-3/TRBV12-4 | NA | TGTGCCAGCAGTTTAGGAGGGACTGGCGAGCAGTACTTC | CASSLGGTGEQYF
TRBJ2-7 | NA | TRBV5-1 | NA | TGCGCCAGCAGCTTGGTTGTGACATCCTTTGACGAGCAGTACTTC | CASSLVVTSFDEQYF
TRBJ2-6 | once | TRBV6-2/TRBV6-3 | NA | TGTGCCAGCAGTTACTCGGGGGCCAACGTCCTGACTTTC | CASSYSGANVLTF
TRBJ2-3 | few | TRBV24-1 | TRBD2 | TGTGCCACCAGTGATTTCTGGACTAGCGGGAGCACAGATACGCAGTATTTT | CATSDFWTSGSTDTQYF
TRBJ1-5 | NA | TRBV5-1 | NA | TGCGCCAGCAGCTTAGGGGAGAATCAGCCCCAGCATTTT | CASSLGENQPQHF
TRBJ1-4 | once | TRBV6-2/TRBV6-3 | NA | TGTGCCAGCAGTCCGTCTCCTGCTGAAAAACTGTTTTTT | CASSPSPAEKLFF
TRBJ1-1 | NA | TRBV3-1/TRBV3-2 | NA | TGTGCCAGCAGCCAACTTGGTGAGGGGAACACTGAAGCTTTCTTT | CASSQLGEGNTEAFF
TRBJ1-5 | NA | TRBV2 | NA | TGTGCCAGCCAGTCGAGCAATCAGCCCCAGCATTTT | CASQSSNQPQHF
TRBJ2-5 | NA | TRBV4-3 | NA | TGCGCCAGCAGCCAAGATCGATTGGTAGAGACCCAGTACTTC | CASSQDRLVETQYF
TRBJ2-7 | NA | TRBV30 | TRBD1 | TGTGCCACTCCGGGACAGGGGCCCGAGCAGTACTTC | CATPGQGPEQYF